What follows are 7 T cell receptor beta chains derived from one specimen sequenced in a study of cytomegalovirus exposure and HLA in healthy donors (dated 2017 in TCRdb). Libraries were constructed by the immunoSEQ multiplex PCR assay. For the multiplex PCR, a mixture combining 60 forward primers for TCR Vbeta segments and 13 reverse primers for TCR Jbeta segments was used. TCRdb carries this immuneACCESS record with in-frame sequences only. Its versions omit some clonotypes, under half of them owing to an unresolved V gene in the studies checked, with the rest unexplained. The sample yields over 65,000 clones; 65% to 70% were counted once. The ten largest clones take up under 7.5% of the sample. Source material: PBMCs. The receptors stem from a woman between 45 and 65 years old in good health and CMV-seropositive.

The V gene is TRBV9, the J gene TRBJ1-5; no clear D. Trimming left V 3 bases short and J 1 base short, with 8 bases between. The CDR3 has 14 residues. Germline CDR1 and CDR2: SGDLS and YYNGEE. The CDR3 nucleotides are TGTGCCAGCAGCGGAGAGACAAGCAATCAGCCCCAGCATTTT. It is translated as CASSGETSNQPQHF.

The chain is built from TRBV7-8 and TRBJ2-5, with 11 positions matching TRBD2. CDR1 and CDR2 from the germline V gene are SGHVS and FQNEAQ. V dropped 7 bases and J dropped 3; count of bases not matched to a gene: 7. This CDR3 spans 15 amino acids. Here the CDR3 reads CASKTLAGGEETQYF. Written as DNA, the CDR3 is TGTGCCAGCAAAACTCTAGCGGGGGGCGAAGAGACCCAGTACTTC.

V gene TRBV29-1 combines with J gene TRBJ2-5; 11 nucleotides agree with TRBD2. Germline CDR1 and CDR2: SQVTM and ANQGSEA. The CDR3 extends over 14 amino acids. Germline trimming cut 4 bases from V and 4 bases from J; bases unmatched to any gene: 5. The CDR3 sequence: CSVVGSGGGETQYF. The CDR3 region has the DNA TGCAGCGTTGTGGGTAGCGGGGGGGGAGAGACCCAGTACTTC.

The chain joins TRBV14 to TRBJ2-3; D remains ambiguous. V was pared by 8 bases and J by 2 bases, with 8 bases between. The CDR3 runs to 12 residues. Germline values: CDR1 SGHDN, CDR2 FVKESK. DNA for the CDR3: TGTGCCAGCGCCGCGCTCACAGATACGCAGTATTTT. Encoded protein: CASAALTDTQYF. Full variable domain (missing parts from reference TRBV14 and TRBJ2-3): EAGVTQFPSHSVIEKGQTVTLRCDPISGHDNLYWYRRVMGKEIKFLLHFVKESKQDESGMPNNRFLAERTGGTYSTLKVQPAELEDSGVYFCASAALTDTQYFGPGTRLTVL.

This chain connects TRBV18 to TRBJ1-1; 7 bases fit TRBD1. The CDR3 contains 13 residues. V lost 5 bases to trimming and J lost 0 bases; unmatched junction nucleotides: 0. Per the germline V gene, CDR1 is KGHSH and CDR2 is LQKENI. The CDR3 loop reads CASSGTVNTEAFF. CDR3 bases: TGTGCCAGCTCAGGGACAGTGAACACTGAAGCTTTCTTT. The full variable domain, rest sourced from reference TRBV18 and TRBJ1-1, is NAGVMQNPRHLVRRRGQEARLRCSPMKGHSHVYWYRQLPEEGLKFMVYLQKENIIDESGMPKERFSAEFPKEGPSILRIQQVVRGDSAAYFCASSGTVNTEAFFGQGTRLTVV.

The V and J genes are TRBV11-2 and TRBJ1-6; D call uncertain. Trimming removed 6 bases at V and 7 bases at J, with 16 bases between. CDR1 and CDR2 (germline): SGHAT, FQNNGV. This CDR3 contains 15 residues. CDR3 sequence (DNA): TGTGCCAGCAGTCATAGCGGTCAAGGAAATTCACCCCTCCACTTT. Encoded protein: CASSHSGQGNSPLHF.

The J gene is TRBJ2-7, the V gene TRBV9; TRBD2 matches at 7 bases. J gave up 3 bases and V 3 bases, and 9 bases lay outside the gene matches. The CDR3 is made up of 15 amino acids. The germline V gene has CDR1 SGDLS and CDR2 YYNGEE. The CDR3 spells CASSGRGGDHYEQYF. CDR3 DNA sequence: TGTGCCAGCAGCGGGAGGGGAGGGGACCACTACGAGCAGTACTTC.